This TCR beta chain was documented in a study of cytotoxic CD8 clonotypes in ibrutinib-treated CLL. Study-wide background: Among patients, around 25 responded partially and 2 completely; approximately 15 then stayed remitted and 12 progressed after median about six years.

This table comes from immunoSEQ multiplex PCR, and its TCRdb copy is limited to in-frame clones, with some not included. The table shows roughly 130,000 clones, with around three quarters occurring only once. About this clone: Its specificity is not known.

Trimming cost V 3 bases and J 2 bases, with 10 bases left between them. The CDR3 contains 14 residues. The germline V gene encodes CDR1 SGHTA and CDR2 FQGNSA. The study's findings and limits: Sampling of sustained-remission and progressing patients occurred at differing times.

This sequence joins TRBV7-2 and TRBJ1-2, with D perhaps matching TRBD1 (5 bases). The sample here was PBMCs, taken after 12 months of ibrutinib treatment. This receptor was obtained from a human donor with chronic lymphocytic leukemia. The CDR3 is CASSFNSGNYGYTF. In DNA, the CDR3 is TGTGCCAGCAGCTTCAACTCAGGGAACTATGGCTACACCTTC.